The 18 T cell receptor beta chains given below trace back to one sample, sequenced in a study of blood T cell repertoires in COVID-19. The protocol was immunoSEQ multiplex PCR, while the TCRdb copy is restricted to in-frame clones and leaves out a portion. In the table there are about 160,000 clones, 60% to 80% of which are singletons. What was sequenced was peripheral blood. These receptors were collected from a man in his sixties or seventies with acute or convalescent COVID-19.

This clone showed up just once. The rearrangement uses TRBV5-1 and TRBJ2-2, with D perhaps matching TRBD1 (6 bases). Germline loops: CDR1 SGHRS, CDR2 YFSETQ. Trimming took 5 bases from V and 6 from J, leaving 11 bases between them. The CDR3 length is 13 residues. In DNA, the CDR3 is TGCGCCAGCAGTTACAGGGAATCCGGGGAGCTGTTTTTT. This codes for CASSYRESGELFF.

The rearrangement links TRBV10-2 to TRBJ2-7; TRBD1 matches at 12 bases. CDR3 length: 13 amino acids. With 8 bases clipped from V and 4 bases from J, the junction kept 3 bases outside the gene matches. The germline V gene has CDR1 WSHSY and CDR2 SAAADI. CDR3 coding DNA: TGCGCCAGCGAGGGACAGGGGGCGTACGAGCAGTACTTC. Protein sequence: CASEGQGAYEQYF.

The genes are TRBV18 and TRBJ2-5, with TRBD1 matching 9 bases. The germline V gene has CDR1 KGHSH and CDR2 LQKENI. The V and J ends lost 5 bases and 4 bases, in that order; junction bases with no gene match: 8. The CDR3 has 15 amino acids. Here the CDR3 DNA reads TGTGCCAGCTCAAGACCGGGACAGGGTGGAGAGACCCAGTACTTC. Its protein product is CASSRPGQGGETQYF.

V usage is TRBV12-3 or TRBV12-4 and J usage is TRBJ1-5; TRBD1 matches 9 bases. V was pared by 6 bases and J by 13 bases, with 7 bases of the junction left unmatched. The CDR3 extends over 12 amino acids. The CDR3 DNA is TGTGCCAGCAGAGACACAGGGGGCCCTCAGCATTTT. This gives the protein CASRDTGGPQHF.

The chain recombines TRBV11-1 with TRBJ1-2, with 9 positions matching TRBD1. Trimming removed 5 bases from V and 7 bases from J; junction bases left unmatched: 5. This CDR3 spans 13 amino acids. From germline, CDR1 is SGHAT and CDR2 FQDESV (reference sequence). CDR3 residues: CASSHRGLSGYTF. The CDR3 DNA sequence: TGTGCCAGCAGCCACAGGGGGCTCTCTGGCTACACCTTC. The entire variable domain, with the rest obtained from reference TRBV11-1 and TRBJ1-2, is as follows: EAEVAQSPRYKITEKSQAVAFWCDPISGHATLYWYRQILGQGPELLVQFQDESVVDDSQLPKDRFSAERLKGVDSTLKIQPAELGDSAMYLCASSHRGLSGYTFGSGTRLTVV.

This chain joins TRBV7-9 and TRBJ1-1; weak D call: TRBD1 (6 bases). With 5 bases removed from V and 0 bases from J, the gap between germline ends came to 16 bases. The germline CDR1 and CDR2 sequences are SEHNR and FQNEAQ (reference sequence). The CDR3 is 16 amino acids. The CDR3 loop reads CASSPRGRGMNTEAFF. Here the CDR3 DNA reads TGTGCCAGCAGCCCGAGGGGCAGGGGCATGAACACTGAAGCTTTCTTT.

This clone is large by share. The DNA of the CDR3 is TGTGCCAGCAGTGACTACGAATTAAGACTAGCTGACAATGAGCAGTTCTTC. Translating gives CASSDYELRLADNEQFF. The chain joins TRBV6-4 to TRBJ2-1, with 7 bases lining up with TRBD2. V was pared by 1 base and J by 5 bases, with 11 bases of the junction left unmatched. Germline V CDR1 and CDR2: MRHNA, SNTAGT. The CDR3 runs to 17 residues.

This chain connects TRBV3-1 (or the pseudogene TRBV3-2) to TRBJ1-1, with 11 positions matching TRBD1. CDR3 length: 16 amino acids. After removal of 4 bases from V and 4 bases from J, the junction contained 8 bases not matched to a gene. In germline, CDR1 is LGHDT, CDR2 YNNKEL (reference sequence). The CDR3 reads CASSPSGGTGGTEAFF. In nucleotides, the CDR3 is TGTGCCAGCAGCCCTAGTGGCGGGACAGGGGGCACTGAAGCTTTCTTT.

The CDR3 bases are TGTGCCTGGAGTGTAGGAGGGGATGGTTCACCCCTCCACTTT. Translation gives CAWSVGGDGSPLHF. The chain carries TRBV30 and TRBJ1-6, with D perhaps matching TRBD1 (5 bases). V was clipped by 0 bases and J by 9 bases, with 12 bases between them. CDR3 length: 14 amino acids. Looked up from germline, CDR1 is GTSNPN and CDR2 is SVGIG (reference sequence).

This chain connects TRBV20-1 to TRBJ1-4, with 9 bases lining up with TRBD1. Trimming removed 3 bases from V and 5 bases from J; junction bases left unmatched: 7. The CDR3 loop spans 15 amino acids. Germline V gene data show CDR1 as DFQATT and CDR2 as SNEGSKA (reference sequence). The CDR3 nucleotides read TGCAGTGCTAGTCTACAGGGGGCTTTAAATGAAAAACTGTTTTTT. It specifies CSASLQGALNEKLFF.

This clone showed up just once. The rearrangement links TRBV9 to TRBJ1-1; D gene ambiguous. CDR3 length equals 13 residues. V lost 2 bases, J lost 3 bases, and 8 bases lay in between. Germline CDR1 is SGDLS and CDR2 is YYNGEE. CDR3 loop: CASSVYQDTEAFF. The CDR3 DNA follows: TGTGCCAGCAGCGTCTACCAAGACACTGAAGCTTTCTTT.

The sample holds a few counts of this clone. The J gene is TRBJ1-2, the V gene TRBV5-6; D might be TRBD1 (5 bases). CDR1 is SGHDT and CDR2 is YYEEEE in the germline V gene. This CDR3 is 15 amino acids long. Trimming took off 3 bases at V and 0 bases at J, with 12 bases between the two ends. The CDR3 nucleotides read TGTGCCAGCAGCTCAGATCCGACAGCTAACTATGGCTACACCTTC. Residues: CASSSDPTANYGYTF.

Of note for this clone: This clone may be a read error of a much larger clone one base away. The chain combines TRBV7-2 with TRBJ2-3, with TRBD2 matching 8 bases. Looked up from germline, CDR1 is SGHTA and CDR2 is FQGNSA. The CDR3 length is 14 residues. The junction had 5 bases not matched to a gene; V was cut back by 6 bases and J by 3 bases. Written as DNA, the CDR3 is TGTGCCAGCAGTTTGGTAGCGGGAACAGATACGCAGTATTTT. Its protein product is CASSLVAGTDTQYF.

This clone came up a few times. V gene TRBV19 combines with J gene TRBJ2-6; D call uncertain. V was cut by 4 bases and J by 4 bases, with 11 bases left in between. CDR1 and CDR2 (germline): LNHDA, SQIVND (reference sequence). The CDR3 spans 15 residues. CDR3 sequence: CASSTTLSGANVLTF. In DNA, the CDR3 is TGTGCCAGTAGTACTACTCTTTCGGGGGCCAACGTCCTGACTTTC.

CDR3 coding DNA: TGTGCCAGTAATAGGGGCCGGAACACTGAAGCTTTCTTT. Its translation: CASNRGRNTEAFF. This sequence joins TRBV19 and TRBJ1-1; possibly TRBD1 for D (5 bases). With 7 bases removed from V and 1 base from J, the gap between germline ends came to 10 bases. Per the germline V gene, CDR1 is LNHDA and CDR2 is SQIVND (reference sequence). This CDR3 region has 13 residues.

This sequence joins TRBV4-2 and TRBJ1-4; D is unclear. This CDR3 has 14 residues. V lost 0 bases and J 7 bases, leaving 9 bases between the germline ends. Germline CDR1 reads LGHNA; CDR2 reads YNFKEQ. The CDR3 here is CASSQDLEGEKLFF. The DNA for the CDR3 is TGTGCCAGCAGCCAAGATTTGGAGGGTGAAAAACTGTTTTTT.

The gene calls are TRBV3-1 (or the pseudogene TRBV3-2) and TRBJ2-1, with 11 bases lining up with TRBD2. J gave up 6 bases and V 2 bases, and 6 bases lay outside the gene matches. The germline V gene encodes CDR1 LGHDT and CDR2 YNNKEL (reference sequence). CDR3 length equals 16 residues. CDR3 DNA: TGTGCCAGCAGCCAAAATAGCGGGAGGGCTTCCAATGAGCAGTTCTTC. Protein sequence: CASSQNSGRASNEQFF.

The genes are TRBV5-4 and TRBJ2-2; 8 bases are shared with TRBD2. The CDR3 is 15 residues long. Germline CDR1 is SGHNT and CDR2 is YYREEE (reference sequence). The V segment lost 4 bases and the J segment 4 bases; nucleotides outside the gene matches: 6. The CDR3 nucleotides are TGTGCCAGCAGCCCTCCACGGGGGGGCACCGGGGAGCTGTTTTTT. Translation: CASSPPRGGTGELFF.